Below, 5 T cell receptor beta chains from the same sample are listed, as sequenced in a study of blood T cell repertoires in COVID-19. Libraries were prepared by immunoSEQ multiplex PCR; TCRdb keeps only in-frame clonotypes and omits some of them. The sample consists of more than 150,000 clones, more than 85% of them appearing once. Sequenced: peripheral blood. The receptors were gathered from a man aged 70-80 years with active or convalescent COVID-19.

This clone has only a few counts. The chain recombines TRBV15 with TRBJ2-2, with D tentatively TRBD1 (6 bases). This CDR3 region has 17 residues. Germline V gives CDR1 LNHNV, CDR2 YYDKDF (reference sequence). V was clipped by 0 bases and J by 7 bases, with 18 bases between them. The CDR3 protein is CATSRDLKGVRGGELFF. DNA of the CDR3: TGTGCCACCAGCAGAGATCTGAAGGGGGTCCGGGGCGGGGAGCTGTTTTTT.

V usage is TRBV19 and J usage is TRBJ2-1; maybe TRBD1 (5 bases). This CDR3 contains 14 residues. Germline V gene data show CDR1 as LNHDA and CDR2 as SQIVND (reference sequence). V was clipped by 7 bases and J by 3 bases, with 13 bases between them. As DNA, the CDR3 is TGTGCCAGTACCGGACACCATCTCTACAATGAGCAGTTCTTC. Protein product: CASTGHHLYNEQFF.

Written as DNA, the CDR3 is TGCGCCAGCAGCCAGGGACAGGGGGCCTACGAGCAGTACTTC. Its protein product is CASSQGQGAYEQYF. The V call is TRBV4-3, the J call TRBJ2-7; 11 bases match TRBD1. Unmatched junction bases numbered 0, after V lost 3 bases and J lost 2 bases. This CDR3 is 14 amino acids long. The germline gives CDR1 LGHNA, CDR2 YSLEER.

This clone was seen once. V gene TRBV4-3 combines with J gene TRBJ2-2, with 9 bases lining up with TRBD2. This CDR3 region has 15 residues. J gave up 3 bases and V 2 bases, and 1 base lay outside the gene matches. CDR1 is LGHNA, CDR2 YSLEER, per germline. CDR3 in amino acids: CASSQLAGDTGELFF. The CDR3 region has the DNA TGCGCCAGCAGCCAATTAGCGGGGGACACCGGGGAGCTGTTTTTT.

The chain combines TRBV12-5 with TRBJ2-7, with D perhaps TRBD1 (6 bases). With 2 bases removed from V and 0 bases from J, the gap between germline ends came to 14 bases. The CDR3 contains 16 residues. Germline V gene data show CDR1 as LGHNT and CDR2 as FRNRAP. For the CDR3, the DNA is TGTGCTAGTGGTTTGACAGGTAGACAGGACTCCTACGAGCAGTACTTC. Its translation is CASGLTGRQDSYEQYF.